Included here is one T cell receptor (beta chain) sequence, with context. In the authors' methods: Counts of nucleated cells, estimated from reference gene primer amplification, were obtained. Data came from immunoSEQ multiplex PCR; TCRdb stores just in-frame clones and leaves some out. The V and J calls and the clone size are those of that table, but D and trimming were determined from the DNA. This table has approximately 210,000 clones, around 82% appearing once. Germline-derived CDR1 and CDR2 are SGHAT and FQNNGV. The CDR3 is 15 amino acids. J lost 0 bases, V lost 3 bases, and 1 base had no gene match. The record originates from a study of blood T cell repertoires in COVID-19. Turning to the study itself: Researchers got acute and convalescent COVID-19 samples from the United States, Italy and Spain. T cells, B-cell-depleted T cells, or PBMCs provided the cDNA or gDNA that served as material.

Sequenced: peripheral blood. The chain combines TRBV11-2 with TRBJ1-4; TRBD1 matches at 7 bases. This TCR was sampled from a woman in her thirties or forties with acute or convalescent COVID-19. The CDR3 DNA is TGTGCCAGCAGCTTGCAGGGGGCAACTAATGAAAAACTGTTTTTT. Translated: CASSLQGATNEKLFF.